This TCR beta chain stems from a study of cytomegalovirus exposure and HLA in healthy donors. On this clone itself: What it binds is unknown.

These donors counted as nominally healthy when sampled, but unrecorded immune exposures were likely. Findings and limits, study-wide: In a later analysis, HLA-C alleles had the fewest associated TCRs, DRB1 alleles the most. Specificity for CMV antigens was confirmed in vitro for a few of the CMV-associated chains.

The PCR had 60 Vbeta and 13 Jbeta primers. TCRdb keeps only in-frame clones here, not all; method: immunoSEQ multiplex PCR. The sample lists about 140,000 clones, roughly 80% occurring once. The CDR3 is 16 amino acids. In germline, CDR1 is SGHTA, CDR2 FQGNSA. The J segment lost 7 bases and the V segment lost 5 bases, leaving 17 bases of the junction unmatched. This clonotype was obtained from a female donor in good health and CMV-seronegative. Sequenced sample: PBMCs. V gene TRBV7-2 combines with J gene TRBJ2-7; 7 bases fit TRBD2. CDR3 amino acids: CASSPPSGALGEEQYF. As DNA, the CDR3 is TGTGCCAGCAGCCCCCCCAGCGGGGCTCTAGGAGAGGAGCAGTACTTC.